A selection of T cell receptor beta chains follows, all from one sample in a study of control samples from healthy donors and cancer patients. Data came from immunoSEQ multiplex PCR; TCRdb stores just in-frame clones and leaves some out. The sample yields under 300,000 clones, over 75% seen once. Input material: PBMCs. These TCRs come from a woman aged 60-75 years with lung cancer. The CDR3 runs from the conserved cysteine through the conserved F or W. D genes are given only for firm matches. Clone size is shown for a subset of rows, as once, few, many or a class of expanded clone.

d_call clone_size j_call v_call cdr3_nt cdr3_aa
- - TRBJ1-1 TRBV30 TGTGCCTGGACCCCTCGGACACCTAACACTGAAGCTTTCTTT CAWTPRTPNTEAFF
- - TRBJ2-1 TRBV11-2 TGTGCCAGCAGCCCGGGGGTTGAATCCTACAATGAGCAGTTCTTC CASSPGVESYNEQFF
TRBD1 - TRBJ2-5 TRBV5-1 TGCGCCAGCTTTCCGGGACAGACAATACAAGAGACCCAGTACTTC CASFPGQTIQETQYF
TRBD2 - TRBJ2-4 TRBV10-3 TGTGCCATCAGTGAGGAAGCGGGGGGGGCCAAAAACATTCAGTACTTC CAISEEAGGAKNIQYF
- - TRBJ2-3 TRBV18 TGTGCCAGCTCACCACGTTCGCAGGGCTTCACCGCTACGCAGTATTTT CASSPRSQGFTATQYF
TRBD2 - TRBJ2-7 TRBV2 TGTGCCAGCAGTGAAGAAGGGACTAGCGGGAGCTACGGGCAGTACTTC CASSEEGTSGSYGQYF
TRBD1 - TRBJ1-3 TRBV4-1 TGCGCCAGCAGCCCCATCTGGACAGGTGTGGAAAGAAACACCATATATTTT CASSPIWTGVERNTIYF
TRBD2 few TRBJ2-1 TRBV9 TGTGCCAGCAGCGTGAATAGCGGGAGCTCCTACAATGAGCAGTTCTTC CASSVNSGSSYNEQFF
TRBD1 - TRBJ1-1 TRBV5-1 TGCGCCAGCAGCTCCCAGGGGGGAGGCACTGAAGCTTTCTTT CASSSQGGGTEAFF
TRBD2 - TRBJ2-1 TRBV19 TGTGCCAGTAAAGAGTCCGCGGGAGGGTCCTACAATGAGCAGTTCTTC CASKESAGGSYNEQFF
TRBD1 - TRBJ1-3 TRBV10-3 TGTGCCATATCCCCCCTTGGGACAGAGTATAACTCTGGAAACACCATATATTTT CAISPLGTEYNSGNTIYF
- - TRBJ2-1 TRBV12-3/TRBV12-4 TGTGCCAGCGACAGGCCTGGGTACAATGAGCAGTTCTTC CASDRPGYNEQFF
- many TRBJ1-2 TRBV5-1 TGCGCCAGCAGCTTTTTGGGGGGCTACACCTTC CASSFLGGYTF